Sequencing of this T cell receptor beta chain was carried out in a study of cytomegalovirus exposure and HLA in healthy donors. The PCR ran on 60 Vbeta and 13 Jbeta primers. Repertoires were generated with immunoSEQ multiplex PCR, while TCRdb's copy carries only in-frame clones and drops some. Of 140,000 or so clones in the sample, about 64% were seen once. In this sample, this clone turned up once. The CDR3 extends over 14 amino acids. V shed 2 bases and J shed 10 bases, with 14 bases lying between them. Germline V gene lookup returns CDR1 MNHEY and CDR2 SVGAGI. The V and J genes are TRBV6-5 and TRBJ1-4; D not resolved. Sequenced input: PBMCs. This TCR came from a man aged 55 to 70 in good health and CMV-seronegative. This CDR3 is CASSYDLVVGKLFF. CDR3 DNA sequence: TGTGCCAGCAGTTACGACTTAGTTGTAGGAAAACTGTTTTTT.